The source of this TCR beta chain is a study of shared clonotypes between healthy human individuals. General study findings and limits: Clonotype sharing among the donors was expected to vary with sequencing depth.

Germline CDR1 ENHRY, CDR2 SYGVKD. Between the trimmed V and J ends, which lost 3 bases and 5 bases, there was a span of 3 bases. The CDR3 has 11 residues. Across several immunoSEQ plates, the genomic DNA of each subset was split evenly. Sorted subsets were amplified in replicate PCRs using approximately 0.2 ug DNA, 30,000 to 35,000 T cell genomes. Measured with immunoSEQ multiplex PCR; TCRdb has only the in-frame clones, and not every one. The repertoire has some 1.1 million clones, about 80% of them found once; the top ten carry roughly 0.83%. Splitting of CD4+ cells produced CD45RA+ naive and CD45RA-negative memory subsets. This clone was seen at least ten times. What it binds is not known. Other DNA sequences in the sample encode the same CDR3.

This TCR derives from a man between 18 and 35 years old in good health. Some clones in this sample may be carry-over from other donors' samples. V gene TRBV10-3 combines with J gene TRBJ2-3; D call uncertain. Specimen: memory CD4+ T cells from PBMCs. The subset is: CD45RA-negative fraction. The CDR3 region is CAISDLDTQYF. As DNA, the CDR3 is TGTGCCATCAGTGATTTAGATACGCAGTATTTT.